This TCR beta chain was recorded in a study of lymphopenia after photon versus proton radiotherapy (dated by TCRdb to the late 2010s). Context from the whole study: Photon and proton radiation therapy were compared by the study for their immunological effects in patients with gastrointestinal tumors who developed high-grade lymphopenia. The roughly 20 patients in the cohort had gastrointestinal tumors, were treated with either photon or proton therapy, and subsequently developed lymphopenia. The study was designed to characterize how the impact on the immune system differs between the two radiation modalities.

Here V drops 10 bases and J drops 2 bases, and the junction holds 7 bases not matched to any gene. CDR1 SGHTA and CDR2 FQGNSA were looked up in the germline V gene. The CDR3 has 14 amino acids, counting the end cysteine and phenylalanine. The CDR3 DNA has 42 bases and is translated from base 1. The library was made by the immunoSEQ multiplex PCR assay. T cell repertoires were profiled by deep sequencing of rearranged TCR beta loci, alongside multiparametric flow cytometry. TCRdb holds this immuneACCESS table with in-frame rearrangements only. Some clones are missing; in checked studies, unresolved V genes explain under half, and the rest has no known cause. The table for this sample lists approximately 13,000 clones; about 79% of them were counted only once. Of the sample, about 26% is held by the ten largest clones. Worth noting for this clone: The antigen it binds to is not known. Within one base of it there is no much larger clone, and no base qualities were kept.

Findings and caveats that apply to the study as a whole: After the lymphocyte count nadir, oligoclonal expansion, especially of CD8+ Temra cells, was observed in photon-treated repertoires, and the drop in diversity was driven by this expansion. During treatment, patients who received photon therapy lost naive T cells and TCR diversity and gained effector/memory populations, whereas patients who received proton therapy remained relatively stable. Across the cohort, among patients who died, a greater drop in TCR diversity after the nadir was inversely correlated with overall survival time. The authors looked at the survival association only in patients who died, and they framed better survival with proton therapy as a possibility rather than a demonstrated result.

The sequence came from a man aged 50 to 59 with gastric cancer. Sequencing was performed on peripheral blood, taken from a patient treated with photon-based radiotherapy. This chain joins TRBV7-2 to TRBJ1-5; TRBD1 lines up with 8 middle nucleotides. The nucleotide sequence reads as follows: TGTGCCACCGGACAGGGTTTGCGCAATCAGCCCCAGCATTTT. Translation gives CATGQGLRNQPQHF. Joined to the reference TRBV7-2 and TRBJ1-5 proteins, this CDR3 gives the full variable domain: GAGVSQSPSNKVTEKGKDVELRCDPISGHTALYWYRQSLGQGLEFLIYFQGNSAPDKSGLPSDRFSAERTGGSVSTLTIQRTQQEDSAVYLCATGQGLRNQPQHFGDGTRLSIL.